The 3 T cell receptor beta chains below were found in one sample sequenced in a study of human T cells and chemical hapten exposure. Each CDR3 protein gets one entry after TCRdb re-called the RACE reads with MiXCR. This sample has 150,000 to 200,000 distinct CDR3 sequences, with roughly 15% found just once. Described time point: patch test 1, 2 weeks after DPC sensitization. Treatment reported: therapeutic diphenylcyclopropenone sensitization with weekly scalp DPC. Here the sequenced sample was whole blood, taken in connection with sensitization to the hapten diphenylcyclopropenone (DPC). The receptors were gathered from a woman younger than 45 with alopecia areata. Some clones in this sample may be carry-over from other donors' samples.

V gene TRBV24-1 combines with J gene TRBJ2-2, with 10 bases that match TRBD1. The CDR3 runs to 14 residues. Trimming cost V 9 bases and J 6 bases; bases outside gene matches: 6. Germline V gives CDR1 KGHDR, CDR2 SFDVKD. The CDR3 here is CATGDRGGSGELFF. CDR3 in DNA: TGTGCCACCGGGGACAGGGGAGGATCCGGGGAGCTGTTTTTT.

The gene calls are TRBV29-1 and TRBJ2-5, with 12 bases matching TRBD1. The germline gives CDR1 SQVTM, CDR2 ANQGSEA. V shed 6 bases and J 4 bases; nucleotides not matched to a gene: 6. The CDR3 spans 14 residues. CDR3 residues: CSVTGTGGAETQYF. The CDR3 DNA is TGCAGCGTGACAGGGACAGGGGGCGCAGAGACCCAGTACTTC.

This clonotype was recorded a few times. This chain joins TRBV20-1 and TRBJ2-7, with D possibly matching TRBD2 (6 bases). There are 14 residues in the CDR3. CDR1 and CDR2 (germline): DFQATT, SNEGSKA (reference sequence). The germline V and J ends were trimmed by 4 bases and 1 base, with 14 bases remaining between them. CDR3 amino acids: CSATQPTRSYEQYF. The CDR3, as DNA: TGCAGTGCTACTCAACCGACTAGGTCCTACGAGCAGTACTTC.